A single sample gave rise to the 8 T cell receptor beta chains below, sequenced in a study of blood T cells in healthy people across ages. Primers used in a second PCR of about 6 to 11 cycles were a sample-barcoded 5' primer and a J-beta primer mix. TCRdb re-called the 5' RACE reads through MiXCR, storing one row per CDR3 protein. The table has 1.5 million to 1.8 million distinct CDR3 sequences, about 42% seen once. The sequenced material came from blood. The receptors come from a woman aged 18-29 years in good health.

This clonotype has only a few counts. The chain uses TRBV7-2 and TRBJ2-3, with TRBD2 identical over 8 bases. Germline values: CDR1 SGHTA, CDR2 FQGNSA. This CDR3 comprises 16 residues. Trimming removed 4 bases from V and 1 base from J; junction bases left unmatched: 7. CDR3 sequence: CASSSVGRGGTDTQYF. CDR3 coding DNA: TGTGCCAGCAGCTCTGTCGGGCGGGGGGGCACAGATACGCAGTATTTT.

V usage is TRBV4-1 and J usage is TRBJ1-6; perhaps TRBD1 as D (5 bases). In germline, CDR1 is MGHRA, CDR2 YSYEKL. Deletions cut 1 base from V and 5 bases from J, with 9 bases between. The CDR3 covers 15 residues. CDR3 nucleotide sequence: TGCGCCAGCAGCCAAGGCACCAGGGATAATTCACCCCTCCACTTT. Encoded protein: CASSQGTRDNSPLHF.

This clonotype was counted only a few times. The chain joins TRBV20-1 to TRBJ2-1, with TRBD2 matching over 10 bases. V lost 5 bases to trimming and J lost 4 bases; unmatched junction nucleotides: 8. Germline CDR1 is DFQATT and CDR2 is SNEGSKA (reference sequence). CDR3 length: 15 residues. CDR3 nucleotides: TGCAGTGCTCGCTGGGCTAGCGGGGGATACAATGAGCAGTTCTTC. Protein: CSARWASGGYNEQFF.

There are many counts of this clonotype. This chain connects TRBV9 to TRBJ2-1; D possibly matches TRBD1 or TRBD2 (5 bases each). The CDR3 totals 13 residues. From germline, CDR1 is SGDLS and CDR2 YYNGEE. V was pared by 1 base and J by 10 bases, with 12 bases between. The CDR3: CASSVRGVREQFF. The CDR3 region has the DNA TGTGCCAGCAGCGTAAGGGGAGTCCGGGAGCAGTTCTTC.

The chain uses TRBV27 and TRBJ2-7; D remains unclear. There are 13 residues in the CDR3. The germline V and J ends were trimmed by 1 base and 3 bases, with 7 bases remaining between them. Germline values: CDR1 MNHEY, CDR2 SMNVEV (reference sequence). The CDR3 region has the DNA TGTGCCAGCAGTTTATACACGTACTACGAGCAGTACTTC. It is translated as CASSLYTYYEQYF.

The V gene is TRBV29-1, the J gene TRBJ1-1, with unresolved D. CDR1 is SQVTM, CDR2 ANQGSEA, per germline. The CDR3 is made up of 12 amino acids. V lost 7 bases, J lost 0 bases, and 9 bases lay in between. CDR3 DNA: TGCAGCGCGGACGGTATGAACACTGAAGCTTTCTTT. Protein: CSADGMNTEAFF.

A remark on this clonotype: One end of the junction fails to match germline, which may point to a read error. The genes are TRBV15 and TRBJ2-1; D is tentatively TRBD1 or TRBD2 (5 bases each). This CDR3 is built from 15 residues. Looked up from germline, CDR1 is LNHNV and CDR2 is YYDKDF (reference sequence). In DNA, the CDR3 is TGTGTCACCAGCAGGGAGACAAGACCTGAAAATGAGCAGTTCTTC. Amino acid sequence: CVTSRETRPENEQFF.

V usage is TRBV13 and J usage is TRBJ1-2; D is ambiguous. Germline V gene sequence: CDR1 PRHDT, CDR2 FYEKMQ (reference sequence). CDR3 size: 13 residues. Between the trimmed V and J ends, which lost 5 bases and 7 bases, there was a span of 14 bases. The CDR3 DNA reads TGTGCCAGCAGCAACCTCGGAGGCGGTGGCTACACCTTC. As protein: CASSNLGGGGYTF.